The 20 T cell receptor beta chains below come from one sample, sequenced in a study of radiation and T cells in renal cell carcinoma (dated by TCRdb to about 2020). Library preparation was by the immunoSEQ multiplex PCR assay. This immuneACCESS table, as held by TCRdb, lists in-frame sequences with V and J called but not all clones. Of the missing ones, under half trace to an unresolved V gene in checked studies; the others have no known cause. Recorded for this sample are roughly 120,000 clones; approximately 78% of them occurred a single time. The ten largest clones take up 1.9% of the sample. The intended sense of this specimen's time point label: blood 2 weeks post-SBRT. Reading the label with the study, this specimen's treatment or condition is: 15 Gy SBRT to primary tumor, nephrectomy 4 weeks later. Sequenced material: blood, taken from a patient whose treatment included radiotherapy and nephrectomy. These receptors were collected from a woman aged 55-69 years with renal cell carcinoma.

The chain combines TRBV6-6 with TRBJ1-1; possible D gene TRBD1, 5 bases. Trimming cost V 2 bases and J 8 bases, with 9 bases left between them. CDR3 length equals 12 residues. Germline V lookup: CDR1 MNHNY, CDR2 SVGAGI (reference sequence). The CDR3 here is CASSYGGSEAFF. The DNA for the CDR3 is TGTGCCAGCAGTTACGGGGGGAGCGAAGCTTTCTTT.

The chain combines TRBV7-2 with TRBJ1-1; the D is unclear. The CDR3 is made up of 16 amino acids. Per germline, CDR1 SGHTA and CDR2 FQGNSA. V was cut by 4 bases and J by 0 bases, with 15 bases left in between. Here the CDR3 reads CASSSGGGFLNTEAFF. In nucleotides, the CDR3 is TGTGCCAGCAGCTCCGGCGGTGGATTCTTGAACACTGAAGCTTTCTTT.

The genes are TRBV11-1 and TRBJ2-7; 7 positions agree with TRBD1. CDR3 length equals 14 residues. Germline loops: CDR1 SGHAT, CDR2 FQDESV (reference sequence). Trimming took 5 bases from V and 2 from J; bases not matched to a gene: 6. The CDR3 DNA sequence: TGTGCCAGCAGCCGGACAGGATATGCCTACGAGCAGTACTTC. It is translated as CASSRTGYAYEQYF.

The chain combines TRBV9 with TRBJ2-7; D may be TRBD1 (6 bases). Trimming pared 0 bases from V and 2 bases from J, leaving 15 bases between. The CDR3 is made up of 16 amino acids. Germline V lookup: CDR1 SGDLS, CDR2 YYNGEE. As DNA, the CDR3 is TGTGCCAGCAGCGTAGATGGGGGCCCATTCCCCTACGAGCAGTACTTC. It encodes CASSVDGGPFPYEQYF.

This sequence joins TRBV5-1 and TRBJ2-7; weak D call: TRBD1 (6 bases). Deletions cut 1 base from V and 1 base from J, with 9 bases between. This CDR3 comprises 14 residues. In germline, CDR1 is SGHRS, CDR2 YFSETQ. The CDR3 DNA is TGCGCCAGCAGCTTGACCACAGGGTCCTACGAGCAGTACTTC. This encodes CASSLTTGSYEQYF. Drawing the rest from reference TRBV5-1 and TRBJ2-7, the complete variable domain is KAGVTQTPRYLIKTRGQQVTLSCSPISGHRSVSWYQQTPGQGLQFLFEYFSETQRNKGNFPGRFSGRQFSNSRSEMNVSTLELGDSALYLCASSLTTGSYEQYFGPGTRLTVT.

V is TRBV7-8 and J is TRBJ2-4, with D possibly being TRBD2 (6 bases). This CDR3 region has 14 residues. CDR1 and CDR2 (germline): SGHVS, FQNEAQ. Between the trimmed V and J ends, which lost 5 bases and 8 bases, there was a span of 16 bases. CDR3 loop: CASSLGPGVDIQYF. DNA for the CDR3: TGTGCCAGCAGCCTGGGGCCGGGAGTAGACATTCAGTACTTC.

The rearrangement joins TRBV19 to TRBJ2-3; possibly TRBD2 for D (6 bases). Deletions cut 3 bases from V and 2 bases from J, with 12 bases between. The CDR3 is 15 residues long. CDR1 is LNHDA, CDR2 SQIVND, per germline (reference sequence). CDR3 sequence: CASSMLSGLTDTQYF. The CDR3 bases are TGTGCCAGTAGTATGCTTAGCGGACTCACAGATACGCAGTATTTT.

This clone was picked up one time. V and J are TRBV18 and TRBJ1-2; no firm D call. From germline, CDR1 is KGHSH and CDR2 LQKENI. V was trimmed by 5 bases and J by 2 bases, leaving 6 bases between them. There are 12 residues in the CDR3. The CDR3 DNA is TGTGCCAGCTCAATGGAGAACTATGGCTACACCTTC. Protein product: CASSMENYGYTF. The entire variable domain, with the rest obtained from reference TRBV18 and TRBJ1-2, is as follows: NAGVMQNPRHLVRRRGQEARLRCSPMKGHSHVYWYRQLPEEGLKFMVYLQKENIIDESGMPKERFSAEFPKEGPSILRIQQVVRGDSAAYFCASSMENYGYTFGSGTRLTVV.

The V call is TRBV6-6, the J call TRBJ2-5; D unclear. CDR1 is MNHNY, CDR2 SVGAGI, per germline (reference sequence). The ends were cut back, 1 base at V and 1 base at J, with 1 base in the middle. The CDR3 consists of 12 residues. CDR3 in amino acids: CASSYFQETQYF. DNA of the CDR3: TGTGCCAGCAGTTACTTCCAAGAGACCCAGTACTTC.

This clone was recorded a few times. The CDR3 DNA is TGTGCCAGCAGTTTACGAGTTCTAGCAGCTTACAATGAGCAGTTCTTC. Translating gives CASSLRVLAAYNEQFF. This rearrangement joins TRBV27 to TRBJ2-1, with D tentatively TRBD2 (5 bases). This CDR3 region has 16 residues. V gave up 2 bases and J gave up 4 bases, with 15 bases separating them. Germline V lookup: CDR1 MNHEY, CDR2 SMNVEV (reference sequence).

In DNA, the CDR3 is TGTGCCAGCAGCCTGCATGAAGACCCCTACGAGCAGTACTTC. Translating gives CASSLHEDPYEQYF. V gene TRBV11-2 combines with J gene TRBJ2-7, with D hard to call. Germline CDR1 is SGHAT and CDR2 is FQNNGV. The V end lost 5 bases, the J end lost 2 bases, and 13 bases lay between the germline ends. The CDR3 consists of 14 residues.

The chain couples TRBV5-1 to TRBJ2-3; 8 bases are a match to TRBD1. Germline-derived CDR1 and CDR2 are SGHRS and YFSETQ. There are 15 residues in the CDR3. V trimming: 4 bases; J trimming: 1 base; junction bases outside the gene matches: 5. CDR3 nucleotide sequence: TGCGCCAGCAGCCGGCGGGGACAGGGCACAGATACGCAGTATTTT. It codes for CASSRRGQGTDTQYF.

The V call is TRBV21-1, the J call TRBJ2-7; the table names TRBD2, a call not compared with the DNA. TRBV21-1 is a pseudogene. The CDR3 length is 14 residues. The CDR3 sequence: CASSKRWRTYEQYF. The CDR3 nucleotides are TGTGCCAGCAGCAAAAGGTGGCGGACCTACGAGCAGTACTTC.

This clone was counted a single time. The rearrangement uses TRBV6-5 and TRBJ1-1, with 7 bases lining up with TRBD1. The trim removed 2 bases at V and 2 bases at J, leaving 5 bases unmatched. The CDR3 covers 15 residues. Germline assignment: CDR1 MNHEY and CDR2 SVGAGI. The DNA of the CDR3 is TGTGCCAGCAGTTACAGAAACAGGGGTAACACTGAAGCTTTCTTT. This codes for CASSYRNRGNTEAFF.

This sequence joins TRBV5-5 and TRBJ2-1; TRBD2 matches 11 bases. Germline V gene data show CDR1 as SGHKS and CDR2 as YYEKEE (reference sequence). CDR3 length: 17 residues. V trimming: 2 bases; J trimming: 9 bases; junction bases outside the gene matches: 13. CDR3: CASSLELAGGPLGEQFF. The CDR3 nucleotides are TGTGCCAGCAGCTTAGAGTTAGCGGGAGGGCCTCTAGGTGAGCAGTTCTTC. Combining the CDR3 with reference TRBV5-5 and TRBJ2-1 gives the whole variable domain DAGVTQSPTHLIKTRGQQVTLRCSPISGHKSVSWYQQVLGQGPQFIFQYYEKEERGRGNFPDRFSARQFPNYSSELNVNALLLGDSALYLCASSLELAGGPLGEQFFGPGTRLTVL.

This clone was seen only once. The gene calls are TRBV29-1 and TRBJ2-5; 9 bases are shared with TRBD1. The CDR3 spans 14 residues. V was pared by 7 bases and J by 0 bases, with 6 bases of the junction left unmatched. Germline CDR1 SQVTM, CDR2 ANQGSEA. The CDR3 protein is CSARDREYQETQYF. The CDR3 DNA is TGCAGCGCCAGGGACAGGGAGTACCAAGAGACCCAGTACTTC.

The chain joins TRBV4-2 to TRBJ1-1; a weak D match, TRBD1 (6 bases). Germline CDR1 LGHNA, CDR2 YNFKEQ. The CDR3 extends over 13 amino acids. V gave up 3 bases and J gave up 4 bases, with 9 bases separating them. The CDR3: CASSHPTGTEAFF. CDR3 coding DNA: TGTGCCAGCAGCCACCCGACAGGCACTGAAGCTTTCTTT.

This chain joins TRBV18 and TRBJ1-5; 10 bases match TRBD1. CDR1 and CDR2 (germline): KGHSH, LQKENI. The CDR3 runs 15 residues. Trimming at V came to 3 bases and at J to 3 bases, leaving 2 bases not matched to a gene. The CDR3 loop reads CASSPGQGNNQPQHF. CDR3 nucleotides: TGTGCCAGCTCACCGGGACAGGGGAACAATCAGCCCCAGCATTTT.

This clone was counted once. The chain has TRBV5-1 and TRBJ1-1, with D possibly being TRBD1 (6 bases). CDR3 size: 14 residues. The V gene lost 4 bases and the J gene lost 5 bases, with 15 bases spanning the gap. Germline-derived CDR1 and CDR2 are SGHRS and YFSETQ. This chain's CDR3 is CASSLQGGTTEAFF. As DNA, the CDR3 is TGCGCCAGCAGCCTACAGGGCGGAACAACTGAAGCTTTCTTT.

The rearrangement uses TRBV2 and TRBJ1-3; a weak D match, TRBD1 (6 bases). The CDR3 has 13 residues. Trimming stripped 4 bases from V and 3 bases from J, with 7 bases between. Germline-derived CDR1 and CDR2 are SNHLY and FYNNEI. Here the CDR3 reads CASSAGDGNTIYF. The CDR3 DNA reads TGTGCCAGCAGTGCAGGGGATGGAAACACCATATATTTT. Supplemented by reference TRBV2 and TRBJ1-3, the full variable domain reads EPEVTQTPSHQVTQMGQEVILRCVPISNHLYFYWYRQILGQKVEFLVSFYNNEISEKSEIFDDQFSVERPDGSNFTLKIRSTKLEDSAMYFCASSAGDGNTIYFGEGSWLTVV.